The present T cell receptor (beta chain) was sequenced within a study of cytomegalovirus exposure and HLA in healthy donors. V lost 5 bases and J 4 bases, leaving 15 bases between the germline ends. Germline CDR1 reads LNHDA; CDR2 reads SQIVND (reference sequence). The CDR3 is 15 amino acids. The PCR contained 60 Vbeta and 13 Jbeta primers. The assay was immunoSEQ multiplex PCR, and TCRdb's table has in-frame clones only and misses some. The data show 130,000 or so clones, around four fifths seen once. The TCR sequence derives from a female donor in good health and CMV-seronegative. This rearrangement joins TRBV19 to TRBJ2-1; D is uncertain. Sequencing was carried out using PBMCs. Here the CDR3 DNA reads TGTGCCAGTAGTTTACTGACTGCGGCATACAATGAGCAGTTCTTC. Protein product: CASSLLTAAYNEQFF.